This T cell receptor beta chain emerged from a study of blood T cell repertoires in COVID-19. This clone appeared a few times. The data were produced by immunoSEQ multiplex PCR, yet TCRdb's version contains in-frame clones alone and is incomplete. The repertoire holds tens of thousands of clones, with approximately 83% as singletons. The CDR3 extends over 14 amino acids. The germline V gene encodes CDR1 MNHEY and CDR2 SVGAGI. With V trimmed by 11 bases and J by 0 bases, 6 bases remained unmatched. This TCR was sampled from a woman aged 55-70 years with acute or convalescent COVID-19. Sample: peripheral blood. The rearrangement uses TRBV6-5 and TRBJ2-2; 7 bases map to TRBD2. CDR3: CACQRDPNTGELFF. For the CDR3, the DNA is TGTGCCTGCCAGCGGGACCCGAACACCGGGGAGCTGTTTTTT.